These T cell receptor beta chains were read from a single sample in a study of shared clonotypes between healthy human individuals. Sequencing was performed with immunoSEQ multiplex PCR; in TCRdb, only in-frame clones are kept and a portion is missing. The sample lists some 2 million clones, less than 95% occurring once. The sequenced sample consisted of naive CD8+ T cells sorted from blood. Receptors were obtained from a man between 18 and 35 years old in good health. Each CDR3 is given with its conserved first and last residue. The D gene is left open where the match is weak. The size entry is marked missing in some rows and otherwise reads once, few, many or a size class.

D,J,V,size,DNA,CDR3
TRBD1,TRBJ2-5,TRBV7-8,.,TGTGCCAGCAGCCAGGGACAGGGAGAGGAGACCCAGTACTTC,CASSQGQGEETQYF
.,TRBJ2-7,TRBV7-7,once,TGTGCTAGCAGCTTAGGGTCGGGGAACGAGCAGTACTTC,CASSLGSGNEQYF
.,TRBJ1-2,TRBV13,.,TGTGCCAGCAGTTTTCGGACAGATTCGAACTATGGCTACACCTTC,CASSFRTDSNYGYTF
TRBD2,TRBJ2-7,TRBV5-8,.,TGTGCCAGCAATTTACTAGCGGGTTCCTACGAGCAGTACTTC,CASNLLAGSYEQYF
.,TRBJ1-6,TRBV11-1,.,TGTGCCAGCAGCTTAAGGGGGGTTAGTTCACCCCTCCACTTT,CASSLRGVSSPLHF
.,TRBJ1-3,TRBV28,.,TGTGCCAGCAGTTTCCCAGTTGCCGGAAACACCATATATTTT,CASSFPVAGNTIYF
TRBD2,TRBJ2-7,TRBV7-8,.,TGTGCCAGCAGCTCCCCCCCTAGCGGGAGCTCCTACGAGCAGTACTTC,CASSSPPSGSSYEQYF
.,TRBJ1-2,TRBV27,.,TGTGCCAGCAGTTTGGTGGGGTCTAACTATGGCTACACCTTC,CASSLVGSNYGYTF
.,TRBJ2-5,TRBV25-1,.,TGTGCCAGCAGTGAGGGGCTAACGGGGGCCCAGTACTTC,CASSEGLTGAQYF
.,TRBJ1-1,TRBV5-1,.,TGCGCCAGCAGCTTAAACAGGAAACCTCTCGACACTGAAGCTTTCTTT,CASSLNRKPLDTEAFF
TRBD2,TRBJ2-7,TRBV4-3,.,TGCGCCAGCAGCCAAGATGTACGAGGTAGCGGGTACGAGCAGTACTTC,CASSQDVRGSGYEQYF
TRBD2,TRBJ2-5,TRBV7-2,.,TGTGCCAGCAGGAAATCGGGGACTAGCGGGAGTGGAGAGACCCAGTACTTC,CASRKSGTSGSGETQYF
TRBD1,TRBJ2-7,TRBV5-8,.,TGTGCCAGCAGCGCGGGACAGGCCTACGAGCAGTACTTC,CASSAGQAYEQYF
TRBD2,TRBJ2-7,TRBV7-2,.,TGTGCCAGCAGCGTAACAGCGGGAATCGCCTACGAGCAGTACTTC,CASSVTAGIAYEQYF
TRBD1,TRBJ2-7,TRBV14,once,TGTGCCAGCAGCCAAGTAGCAGGGGGCCTCCACGAGCAGTACTTC,CASSQVAGGLHEQYF
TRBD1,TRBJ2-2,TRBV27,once,TGTGCCAGCAGTCCACTCCAGGGGGCGAAGGGCGGGGAGCTGTTTTTT,CASSPLQGAKGGELFF
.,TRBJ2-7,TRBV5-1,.,TGCGCCAGCAGCTCAGACAGTTCCTACGAGCAGTACTTC,CASSSDSSYEQYF
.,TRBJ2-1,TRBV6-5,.,TGTGCCAGCAGTTACTCTGGAGGGCACAATGAGCAGTTCTTC,CASSYSGGHNEQFF
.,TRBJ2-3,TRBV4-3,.,TGCGCCAGCAGCCAAGCCTCCATTCTGGAAGCGGAAGAGGCAGATACGCAGTATTTT,CASSQASILEAEEADTQYF
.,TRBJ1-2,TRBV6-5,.,TGTGCCAGCAGTTACGCAGCCCGGGGCTATGGCTACACCTTC,CASSYAARGYGYTF
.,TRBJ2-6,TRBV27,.,TGTGCCAGCAGCGCCATTTGGGTCTCTGGGGCCAACGTCCTGACTTTC,CASSAIWVSGANVLTF
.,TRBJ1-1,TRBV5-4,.,TGTGCCAGCAGCTTGCCGGAGGACACTGAAGCTTTCTTT,CASSLPEDTEAFF
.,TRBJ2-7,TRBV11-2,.,TGTGCCAGCAGCTTAGTACTAGGAGCCTACGAGCAGTACTTC,CASSLVLGAYEQYF
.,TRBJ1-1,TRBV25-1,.,TGTGCCCAGGGGCTGAACACTGAAGCTTTCTTT,CAQGLNTEAFF
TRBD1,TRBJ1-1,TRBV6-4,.,TGTGCCAGCAGAGCGATGGGGACAGCTCAGAAAATGAACACTGAAGCTTTCTTT,CASRAMGTAQKMNTEAFF
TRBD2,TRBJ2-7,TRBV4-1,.,TGCGCCAGCAGCCAGTTAGCGGGGACCTCCTACGAGCAGTACTTC,CASSQLAGTSYEQYF
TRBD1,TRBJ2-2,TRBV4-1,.,TGCGCCAGCAGCCAAGAAGGGGACAGGGTAGCCGGGGAGCTGTTTTTT,CASSQEGDRVAGELFF
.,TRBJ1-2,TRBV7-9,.,TGTGCCAGCAGCTTACCCGAGGGATTGTACTATGGCTACACCTTC,CASSLPEGLYYGYTF
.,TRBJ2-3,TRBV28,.,TGTGCCAGCAGCCTAACGGGCCCAAACCCAGATACGCAGTATTTT,CASSLTGPNPDTQYF
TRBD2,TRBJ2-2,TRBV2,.,TGTGCCAGCAGTGAAGCGCTTCTCCTAGCGGGGGGTACCAGCACCGGGGAGCTGTTTTTT,CASSEALLLAGGTSTGELFF
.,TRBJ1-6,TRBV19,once,TGTGCCAGTAGTATAGTGGCGGACATTACCCCTGATTCACCCCTCCACTTT,CASSIVADITPDSPLHF
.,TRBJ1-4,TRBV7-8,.,TGTGCCAGCAGTAATAGACTGAGGCAGGGTCTTGAAAAACTGTTTTTT,CASSNRLRQGLEKLFF
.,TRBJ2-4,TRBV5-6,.,TGTGCCAGCAGCTTGGCAACAGCGGCCCTAGACATTCAGTACTTC,CASSLATAALDIQYF
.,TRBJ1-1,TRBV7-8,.,TGTGCCAGCAGCTACTTCCTCTACGGGGACCGATATATGAACACTGAAGCTTTCTTT,CASSYFLYGDRYMNTEAFF
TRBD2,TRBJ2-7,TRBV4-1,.,TGCGCCAGCAGCCTCGTTCCGGGGGGAAGCTCCTACGAGCAGTACTTC,CASSLVPGGSSYEQYF
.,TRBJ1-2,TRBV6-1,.,TGTGCCAGCAGTGAGCTTCCCACGGACCGAGCGAACTACACCTTC,CASSELPTDRANYTF
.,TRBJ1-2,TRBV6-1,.,TGTGCCAGCAGTGAGATGGTTGGCTACACCTTC,CASSEMVGYTF
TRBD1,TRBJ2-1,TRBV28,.,TGTGCCAGCAGTTTAAGGGACAGGAACTCCTACAATGAGCAGTTCTTC,CASSLRDRNSYNEQFF
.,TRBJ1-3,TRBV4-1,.,TGCGCCAGCCAAAAAGGGTGGGGAGTGGACGGCTCTGGAAACACCATATATTTT,CASQKGWGVDGSGNTIYF
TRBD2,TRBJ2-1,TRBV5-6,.,TGTGCCAGCAGCTTGGGAGGACTAGCGCTATACAATGAGCAGTTCTTC,CASSLGGLALYNEQFF
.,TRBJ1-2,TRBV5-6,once,TGTGCCAGCAGCTTCGGGGCTAACTATGGCTACACCTTC,CASSFGANYGYTF
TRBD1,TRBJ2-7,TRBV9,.,TGTGCCAGCAGCGTGACAGGGGGGGTCTACGAGCAGTACTTC,CASSVTGGVYEQYF
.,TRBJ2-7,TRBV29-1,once,TGCAGCGTTGCGCACGGAGAAGGGGAGCAGTACTTC,CSVAHGEGEQYF
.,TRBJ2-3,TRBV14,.,TGTGCCAGCAGACTGGGACGAATCGGCACAGATACGCAGTATTTT,CASRLGRIGTDTQYF